This TCR beta chain emerged from a study of identical twins (dated by TCRdb to the mid-2010s). For context, the study as a whole: TCR alpha and beta repertoires from monozygotic twins, unrelated adults of various ages and cord blood were deep-sequenced to test whether fetal clonotypes persist. Replicate twin experiments were performed at different times using different library preparation protocols to rule out contamination.

Broad study findings and their caveats: Invariant T cells such as MAIT and iNKT could partly confound zero-insertion analyses, although diverse VJ usage argued against such confounding for most clonotypes. Recombination models systematically underestimated out-of-frame TCR alpha sharing in monozygotic twins but agreed with sharing between unrelated individuals. Conclusions relied on cross-sectional statistical analysis, since the same donors could not be followed over many years. Abundant cord blood beta clonotypes had fewer insertions, young adult naive repertoires showed a similar but weaker trend, and memory repertoires showed no such trend. Out-of-frame TCR alpha sequences shared between twins showed an excess of low generation-probability sequences compared with coincidental sharing between unrelated individuals. In beta out-of-frame sequences, excess twin sharing was weaker, because having fewer shared sequences lowered the signal-to-noise ratio.

Of note for this clonotype: The antigen it recognizes is unknown. Per-nucleotide qualities are absent, and no much larger clonotype sits a single base away.

Every donor was a healthy Caucasian. The twin cohort comprised three pairs of female monozygotic twins, all aged about 18 to 29 years. CD4+ and CD8+ T cell populations were isolated with positive isolation kits from Invitrogen. Including the terminal cysteine and phenylalanine, the CDR3 comprises 15 residues. Only the CDR3 region is kept as DNA, spanning 45 bases read in frame from base 1. The V end gives up 3 bases and the J end 1 base, leaving 3 bases in the junction not matched to a gene. The germline V gene encodes CDR1 SQVTM and CDR2 ANQGSEA. The library came from 5' RACE. Sequencing relied on an Illumina HiSeq 2000. Template switching introduced a universal primer binding site; the final cDNA contained a unique molecular identifier, enabling accurate counting of TCR cDNA molecules. Specific primers in the conserved constant-segment region were used to synthesize first-strand cDNA for the TCR alpha and beta chains. To control for contamination, every cDNA library was double barcoded, receiving both a SMART-Mk sample barcode and Illumina barcodes. TruSeq adapter sequences, together with Illumina sample barcodes, were added in two successive PCR steps. Sequencing of the TCR alpha and beta cDNA libraries was done on the Illumina HiSeq platform using custom primers. Under the source paper's analysis protocol: MiGEC was used to process raw reads and extract unique molecular identifiers, and MiXCR was used to find CDR3 positions. Recombination models were inferred per individual with the repgenHMM and IGoR tools using an EM algorithm. The analysis of shared clonotypes was done with the tcR package in R, with sharing normalized by the product of cloneset sizes. To study raw recombination free of thymic and clonal selection effects, out-of-frame nonproductive sequences were analyzed. TCRdb applied fastp at Q25 and MiXCR to the public reads, then kept only in-frame beta chains. Identical CDR3 protein sequences are pooled into one entry, listed with their most common genes and DNA. V and J calls and clone size were set by TCRdb, not the authors. This sample has 250,000 to 300,000 distinct CDR3 sequences in its table, and about 8.3% of those were observed once. Less than 4% of the sample belongs to the ten largest clones.

This same sample was also part of a study on yellow fever vaccine responses in identical twins. Taken from the second paper: The authors reported that the T cell response to vaccination in identical twins appeared partly convergent and partly personalized. In the study, vaccine-responding T cell clones were precisely tracked in identical twins.

This receptor was identified in a woman aged 18-29 years in good health. Source material: CD8+ T cells sorted from blood. The rearranged segments are TRBV29-1 and TRBJ2-2, with 9 junctional bases fitting TRBD2. The CDR3 reads as follows: CSVETSGVNTGELFF. The DNA sequence follows: TGCAGCGTTGAGACTAGCGGAGTGAACACCGGGGAGCTGTTTTTT.